This section outlines one TCR beta chain sequence together with its context. Other DNA sequences of this sample code for an identical CDR3. The sample belongs to a study of shared clonotypes between healthy human individuals. CDR1 and CDR2 (germline): MNHEY, SVGAGI. The length of the CDR3 is 13 residues. V dropped 0 bases and J dropped 2 bases, with 5 bases sitting between them. Here immunoSEQ multiplex PCR was the method, and the copy in TCRdb shows in-frame clones only, minus some. The top ten hold around 0.14% of the sample, which has 2 million to 3 million clones, around 90% seen once. The sequenced sample consisted of naive CD4+ T cells sorted from blood. Subset in this sample: CD45RA+ positively selected. This TCR was recovered from a man in his late teens or twenties in good health. V usage is TRBV6-5 and J usage is TRBJ2-7, with D unclear. CDR3 in amino acids: CASSYSRTYEQYF. DNA for the CDR3: TGTGCCAGCAGTTACTCCCGGACCTACGAGCAGTACTTC.